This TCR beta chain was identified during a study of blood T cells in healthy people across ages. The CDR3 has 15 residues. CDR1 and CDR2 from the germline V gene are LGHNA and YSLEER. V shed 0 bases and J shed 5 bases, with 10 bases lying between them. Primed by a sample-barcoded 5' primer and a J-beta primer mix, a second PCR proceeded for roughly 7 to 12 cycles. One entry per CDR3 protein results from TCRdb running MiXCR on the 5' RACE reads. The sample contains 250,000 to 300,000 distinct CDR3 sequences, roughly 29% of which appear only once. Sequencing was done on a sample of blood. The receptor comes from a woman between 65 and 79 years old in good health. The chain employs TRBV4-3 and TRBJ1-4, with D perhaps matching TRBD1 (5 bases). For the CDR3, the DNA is TGCGCCAGCAGCCAAGACACTGGGGGGAATGAAAAACTGTTTTTT. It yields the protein CASSQDTGGNEKLFF.